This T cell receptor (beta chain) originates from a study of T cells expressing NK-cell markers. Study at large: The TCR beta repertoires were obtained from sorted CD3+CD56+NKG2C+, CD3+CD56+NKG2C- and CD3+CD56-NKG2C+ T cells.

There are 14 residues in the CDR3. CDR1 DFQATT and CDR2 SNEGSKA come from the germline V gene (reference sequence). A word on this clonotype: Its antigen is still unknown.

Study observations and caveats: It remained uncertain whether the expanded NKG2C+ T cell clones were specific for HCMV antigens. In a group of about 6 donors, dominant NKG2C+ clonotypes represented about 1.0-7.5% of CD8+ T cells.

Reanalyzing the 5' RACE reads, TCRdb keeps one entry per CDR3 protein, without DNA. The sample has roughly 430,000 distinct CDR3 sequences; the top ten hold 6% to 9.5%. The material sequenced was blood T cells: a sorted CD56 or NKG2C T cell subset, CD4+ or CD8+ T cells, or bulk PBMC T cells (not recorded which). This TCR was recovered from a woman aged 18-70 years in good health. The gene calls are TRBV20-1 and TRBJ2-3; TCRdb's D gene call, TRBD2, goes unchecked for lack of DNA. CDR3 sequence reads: CSPKRAGITDTQYF.